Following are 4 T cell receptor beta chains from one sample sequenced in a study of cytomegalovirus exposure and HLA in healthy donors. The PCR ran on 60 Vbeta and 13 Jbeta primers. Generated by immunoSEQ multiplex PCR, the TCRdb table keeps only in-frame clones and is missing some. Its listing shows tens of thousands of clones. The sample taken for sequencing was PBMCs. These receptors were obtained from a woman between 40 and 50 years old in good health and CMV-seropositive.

CDR3 DNA: TGTGCCAGCAGTTACTCCGGTGGGCCCCAGCATTTT. It specifies CASSYSGGPQHF. This rearrangement joins TRBV6-5 to TRBJ1-5; D is uncertain. Germline V gene data show CDR1 as MNHEY and CDR2 as SVGAGI. The CDR3 length is 12 residues. Trimming took off 0 bases at V and 9 bases at J, with 6 bases between the two ends.

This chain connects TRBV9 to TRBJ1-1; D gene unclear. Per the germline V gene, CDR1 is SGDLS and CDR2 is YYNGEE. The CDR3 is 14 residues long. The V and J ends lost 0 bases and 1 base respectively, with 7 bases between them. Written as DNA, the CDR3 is TGTGCCAGCAGCGTAGGCCGGGAGAACACTGAAGCTTTCTTT. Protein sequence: CASSVGRENTEAFF.

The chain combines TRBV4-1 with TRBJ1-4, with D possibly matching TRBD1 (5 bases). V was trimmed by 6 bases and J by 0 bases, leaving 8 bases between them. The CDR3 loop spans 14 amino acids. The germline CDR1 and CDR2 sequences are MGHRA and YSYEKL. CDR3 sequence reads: CASREGATNEKLFF. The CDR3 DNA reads TGCGCCAGCAGAGAAGGGGCAACTAATGAAAAACTGTTTTTT.

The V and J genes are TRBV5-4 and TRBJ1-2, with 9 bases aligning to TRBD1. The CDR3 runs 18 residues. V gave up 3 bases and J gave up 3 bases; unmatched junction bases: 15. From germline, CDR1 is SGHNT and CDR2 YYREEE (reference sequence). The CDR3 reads CASSSPGQGSSADYGYTF. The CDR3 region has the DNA TGTGCCAGCAGCTCCCCGGGACAGGGAAGTAGCGCGGACTATGGCTACACCTTC.